This is a list of T cell receptor beta chains from one sample in a study of T-cell memory formation after mild COVID-19. A single record per CDR3 protein comes from TCRdb applying MiXCR to the 5' RACE reads. Here the sample spans about 270,000 distinct CDR3 sequences, over 15% being singletons. Source material: PBMCs or a T cell subset sorted from them (not recorded which). All receptors come from a man between 18 and 29 years old who had mild COVID-19 (a few samples of this study predate the infection). Cell type and time point are not known. Each CDR3 is given with its conserved first and last residue. The D gene is left open where the match is weak. The size entry is marked missing in some rows and otherwise reads once, few, many or a size class.

cdr3_length	v_call	d_call	clone_size	j_call	cdr3_aa	cdr3_nt
15	TRBV27	TRBD1	.	TRBJ2-7	CASSPQGALPYEQYF	TGTGCCAGCAGTCCACAGGGGGCGCTTCCCTACGAGCAGTACTTC
13	TRBV7-2	.	few	TRBJ1-1	CASSFGRATEAFF	TGTGCCAGCAGCTTTGGCAGGGCCACTGAAGCTTTCTTT
13	TRBV6-6	.	few	TRBJ1-1	CASSTTGIPEAFF	TGTGCCAGCAGCACCACGGGTATCCCTGAAGCTTTCTTT
13	TRBV27	.	.	TRBJ2-3	CASSFAGVRGQYF	TGTGCCAGCAGCTTCGCCGGGGTACGAGGGCAGTATTTT
16	TRBV10-3	TRBD2	.	TRBJ2-7	CAIRTSGGRDAYEQYF	TGTGCCATCAGGACTAGCGGGGGTCGGGACGCCTACGAGCAGTACTTC
15	TRBV12-3/TRBV12-4	.	.	TRBJ1-4	CASENGRDTNEKLFF	TGTGCCAGCGAAAATGGCCGGGACACTAATGAAAAACTGTTTTTT
14	TRBV4-1	.	.	TRBJ1-1	CASSQGGADTEAFF	TGCGCCAGCAGCCAAGGGGGGGCGGACACTGAAGCTTTCTTT
16	TRBV6-1	TRBD1	.	TRBJ1-2	CASSEGVTGGSYGYTF	TGTGCCAGCAGTGAGGGCGTTACAGGGGGAAGCTATGGCTACACCTTC
17	TRBV13	.	few	TRBJ1-2	CASSLLMGPQLHYGYTF	TGTGCCAGCAGCTTATTGATGGGACCGCAACTCCACTATGGCTACACCTTC
14	TRBV7-2	.	.	TRBJ1-5	CASSSQGIHQPQHF	TGTGCCAGCAGCTCTCAGGGGATCCACCAGCCCCAGCATTTT
14	TRBV20-1	TRBD1	.	TRBJ2-1	CSARENRGVYEQFF	TGCAGTGCTAGAGAGAACAGGGGGGTGTATGAGCAGTTCTTC
16	TRBV28	.	few	TRBJ2-6	CASSLRFPSGANVLTF	TGTGCCAGCAGTTTAAGGTTTCCCTCTGGGGCCAACGTCCTGACTTTC
14	TRBV3-1	.	.	TRBJ1-1	CASSQSEAGVEAFF	TGTGCCAGCAGCCAATCCGAGGCCGGTGTGGAAGCTTTCTTT
15	TRBV7-6	.	.	TRBJ2-3	CASSLVGARTDTQYF	TGTGCCAGCAGCTTAGTTGGGGCCCGCACAGATACGCAGTATTTT
17	TRBV6-6	TRBD1	few	TRBJ1-5	CASSPWTGRERDQPQHF	TGTGCCAGCAGTCCCTGGACAGGGCGAGAAAGGGATCAGCCCCAGCATTTT
17	TRBV15	TRBD2	many	TRBJ2-5	CATSRDWLAGGQETQYF	TGTGCCACCAGCAGAGATTGGCTAGCGGGGGGGCAAGAGACCCAGTACTTC
13	TRBV18	.	.	TRBJ2-5	CASSQGVQETQYF	TGTGCCAGCTCACAGGGGGTGCAAGAGACCCAGTACTTC
20	TRBV12-3/TRBV12-4	.	many	TRBJ1-5	CASSFGRWQGGEFGNQPQHF	TGTGCCAGCAGTTTTGGTCGGTGGCAGGGAGGCGAGTTTGGCAATCAGCCCCAGCATTTT
12	TRBV29-1	.	few	TRBJ1-2	CSVQPQTYGYTF	TGCAGCGTTCAACCCCAGACCTATGGCTACACCTTC
17	TRBV9	.	many	TRBJ2-6	CASSTRTLRSGANVLTF	TGTGCCAGCAGCACCAGGACCCTAAGGTCCGGGGCCAACGTCCTGACTTTC
14	TRBV9	.	few	TRBJ1-3	CASNVDSSGNTIYF	TGTGCCAGCAACGTGGACAGCTCTGGAAACACCATATATTTT
14	TRBV7-2	.	few	TRBJ2-3	CASSLTQATDTQYF	TGTGCCAGCAGCTTAACCCAAGCCACAGATACGCAGTATTTT
13	TRBV6-5	.	few	TRBJ1-5	CASSYSKHQPQHF	TGTGCCAGCAGTTACTCGAAACATCAGCCCCAGCATTTT
17	TRBV4-1	TRBD2	few	TRBJ2-3	CASSLMTSGGSTDTQYF	TGCGCCAGCAGCCTCATGACTAGCGGGGGGAGCACAGATACGCAGTATTTT
15	TRBV4-3	.	few	TRBJ1-1	CASSQDSAGNTEAFF	TGCGCCAGCAGCCAAGATTCGGCGGGGAACACTGAAGCTTTCTTT
13	TRBV7-3	.	few	TRBJ1-2	CASSSGGAVGYTF	TGTGCCAGCAGCTCCGGAGGGGCAGTTGGCTACACCTTC
15	TRBV7-3	TRBD2	few	TRBJ2-1	CASSLLAGGLNEQFF	TGTGCCAGCAGCTTACTAGCGGGGGGGTTAAATGAGCAGTTCTTC
16	TRBV12-3/TRBV12-4	.	few	TRBJ2-5	CASSLGTTDREETQYF	TGTGCCAGCAGTTTAGGGACTACAGATCGGGAAGAGACCCAGTACTTC
10	TRBV20-1	.	.	TRBJ1-2	CSARAGAFSF	TGCAGTGCTAGGGCAGGGGCCTTCAGTTTC
14	TRBV7-2	.	.	TRBJ2-5	CASSSTGTQETQYF	TGTGCCAGCAGCTCGACCGGGACCCAAGAGACCCAGTACTTC
14	TRBV5-1	.	many	TRBJ1-1	CASSSGHSNTEAFF	TGCGCCAGCAGCTCTGGACACTCGAACACTGAAGCTTTCTTT